These T cell receptor beta chains were read from a single sample in a study of blood T cell repertoires in COVID-19. Libraries were prepared by immunoSEQ multiplex PCR; TCRdb keeps only in-frame clonotypes and omits some of them. The sample has some 110,000 clones, over 75% seen once; the top ten hold 1.5% to 2%. The sequencing sample was made of peripheral blood. These receptors were collected from a human donor with active COVID-19. The donor label of this sample is uncertain. CDR3s include the opening cysteine and the closing phenylalanine or tryptophan. The order of the fields is V gene, J gene, clone size, D gene, CDR3 length, CDR3 protein, CDR3 DNA. A D gene is named only where the DNA matches it firmly. Clone size is not always given. Where it is, it says once, few, many or a class for expanded clones.

v_call: TRBV19
j_call: TRBJ2-5
clone_size: once
d_call: TRBD1
cdr3_length: 16
cdr3_aa: CASSMRGTGGQETQYF
cdr3_nt: TGTGCCAGTAGTATGAGAGGGACAGGGGGTCAAGAGACCCAGTACTTC

v_call: TRBV11-2
j_call: TRBJ1-1
clone_size: -
d_call: TRBD1
cdr3_length: 14
cdr3_aa: CASSFNRGGPEAFF
cdr3_nt: TGTGCCAGCAGCTTTAACAGGGGGGGACCTGAAGCTTTCTTT

v_call: TRBV5-1
j_call: TRBJ1-1
clone_size: -
d_call: -
cdr3_length: 15
cdr3_aa: CASSHVQGQNTEAFF
cdr3_nt: TGCGCCAGCAGCCACGTACAGGGCCAGAACACTGAAGCTTTCTTT

v_call: TRBV6-6
j_call: TRBJ2-7
clone_size: once
d_call: -
cdr3_length: 15
cdr3_aa: CASSYSTPRGYEQYF
cdr3_nt: TGTGCCAGCAGTTACTCGACCCCTAGGGGCTACGAGCAGTACTTC

v_call: TRBV11-2
j_call: TRBJ1-1
clone_size: -
d_call: -
cdr3_length: 16
cdr3_aa: CASSATYRDRGVEAFF
cdr3_nt: TGTGCCAGCAGCGCGACCTACAGGGATCGTGGGGTTGAAGCTTTCTTT

v_call: TRBV6-2/TRBV6-3
j_call: TRBJ2-3
clone_size: -
d_call: TRBD1
cdr3_length: 16
cdr3_aa: CASSSLTGVHKYTQYF
cdr3_nt: TGTGCCAGCAGTTCGCTGACAGGGGTTCACAAATATACGCAGTATTTT

v_call: TRBV7-3
j_call: TRBJ2-7
clone_size: -
d_call: TRBD2
cdr3_length: 15
cdr3_aa: CASSPRPGLDGEQYF
cdr3_nt: TGTGCCAGCAGCCCCAGGCCGGGACTAGATGGCGAGCAGTACTTC

v_call: TRBV2
j_call: TRBJ2-4
clone_size: -
d_call: TRBD1
cdr3_length: 15
cdr3_aa: CASSGQVVAKNIQYF
cdr3_nt: TGTGCCAGCAGCGGACAGGTGGTTGCCAAAAACATTCAGTACTTC

v_call: TRBV5-4
j_call: TRBJ2-6
clone_size: -
d_call: -
cdr3_length: 17
cdr3_aa: CASSLARGGKGANVLTF
cdr3_nt: TGTGCCAGCAGCTTGGCGCGTGGGGGGAAGGGGGCCAACGTCCTGACTTTC

v_call: TRBV6-5
j_call: TRBJ1-1
clone_size: once
d_call: -
cdr3_length: 15
cdr3_aa: CASSYVPGANTEAFF
cdr3_nt: TGTGCCAGCAGTTACGTTCCAGGGGCGAACACTGAAGCTTTCTTT